This T cell receptor beta chain was captured by sequencing in a study of blood T cells in healthy people across ages. Study results and caveats: PBMC samples, being unsorted, prevented any conclusive comparison of naive and antigen-experienced cells.

Peripheral blood, about 9.4 milliliters per donor, was collected. Extractions gave at least 6 micrograms of total RNA per sample. The use of a sample-barcoded 5' primer and a J-beta primer mix characterized a second PCR of roughly 6 to 11 cycles. Using its own MiXCR run on the 5' RACE reads, TCRdb lists one record per CDR3 protein. The profile shows 790,000 or so distinct CDR3 sequences, 56% of them singletons. Germline loops: CDR1 LGHNA, CDR2 YNFKEQ. This CDR3 has 13 residues. V gave up 4 bases and J gave up 11 bases, with 17 bases separating them. A note on this clonotype: The target antigen is unknown.

Sequenced sample: blood. This sequence originates from a man aged 35-49 years in good health. V and J are TRBV4-2 and TRBJ2-5; D uncertain. The CDR3 region has the DNA TGTGCCAGCAGCCCCGGTAACTACAATGAGCAGTACTTC. Translating gives CASSPGNYNEQYF.